The rows below give T cell receptor beta chains drawn from one sample of a study of blood T cells in healthy people across ages. One entry per CDR3 protein results from TCRdb running MiXCR on the 5' RACE reads. This table has about 730,000 distinct CDR3 sequences, more than 40% appearing once. Sequenced: blood. All receptors derive from a woman aged 60-75 years in good health. Each CDR3 is given with its conserved first and last residue. D genes are given only for firm matches. Only part of the rows carry a size: once, few, many, or a class if the clone is expanded.

v_call: TRBV28; clone_size: few; d_call: .; j_call: TRBJ1-6; cdr3_nt: TGTGCCAGCAGTTTGGGCTATAATTCACCCCTCCACTTT; cdr3_aa: CASSLGYNSPLHF
v_call: TRBV3-1; clone_size: many; d_call: .; j_call: TRBJ2-1; cdr3_nt: TGTGCCAGCAGCCCCCAACCCAGTGGTGAGCAGTTCTTC; cdr3_aa: CASSPQPSGEQFF
v_call: TRBV7-2; clone_size: .; d_call: TRBD1; j_call: TRBJ2-5; cdr3_nt: TGTGCCAGCAGCCCCGACAGGGGGCGATCAGAGACCCAGTACTTC; cdr3_aa: CASSPDRGRSETQYF
v_call: TRBV20-1; clone_size: .; d_call: TRBD2; j_call: TRBJ2-5; cdr3_nt: TGCAGTGCCCCGGCTAGCGGGACCGAGACCCAGTACTTC; cdr3_aa: CSAPASGTETQYF
v_call: TRBV12-3/TRBV12-4; clone_size: many; d_call: TRBD1; j_call: TRBJ2-7; cdr3_nt: TGCGCCAGCAGCTCGACAGGGGCCTACGAGCAGTACTTC; cdr3_aa: CASSSTGAYEQYF
v_call: TRBV11-2; clone_size: .; d_call: TRBD2; j_call: TRBJ2-4; cdr3_nt: TGTGCCAGCAGCCTTGGGAGGGAATCGGCCCAAAACATTCAGTACTTC; cdr3_aa: CASSLGRESAQNIQYF
v_call: TRBV28; clone_size: .; d_call: .; j_call: TRBJ1-1; cdr3_nt: TGTGCCAGCAGTTTATGGGCTGGGAACACTGAAGCTTTCTTT; cdr3_aa: CASSLWAGNTEAFF
v_call: TRBV7-6; clone_size: many; d_call: .; j_call: TRBJ2-5; cdr3_nt: TGTGCCAGCAGCTTAGGCCGCGGAATCGGGGGAAGCGAGACCCAGTACTTC; cdr3_aa: CASSLGRGIGGSETQYF
v_call: TRBV7-8; clone_size: once; d_call: TRBD1; j_call: TRBJ1-2; cdr3_nt: TGTGCCAGCAGCTCACAGGGGGGGGCAGGGACGTATGGCTACACCTTC; cdr3_aa: CASSSQGGAGTYGYTF
v_call: TRBV6-1; clone_size: few; d_call: TRBD2; j_call: TRBJ2-5; cdr3_nt: TGTGCCAGCAGACCGGAACTAGCGTCCCAAGAGACCCAGTACTTC; cdr3_aa: CASRPELASQETQYF
v_call: TRBV6-5; clone_size: many; d_call: .; j_call: TRBJ2-5; cdr3_nt: TGTGCCAGCAGCTTCCCAGGGCGACAAGAGACCCAGTACTTC; cdr3_aa: CASSFPGRQETQYF
v_call: TRBV5-1; clone_size: .; d_call: .; j_call: TRBJ2-6; cdr3_nt: TGCGCCAGCAGCGCCCAGGGGTCTGGGGCCAACGTCCTGACTTTC; cdr3_aa: CASSAQGSGANVLTF
v_call: TRBV29-1; clone_size: .; d_call: TRBD1; j_call: TRBJ2-2; cdr3_nt: TGCAGCGTTCGAAGGACAGGGACGAACACCGGGGAGCTGTTTTTT; cdr3_aa: CSVRRTGTNTGELFF
v_call: TRBV10-3; clone_size: few; d_call: TRBD1; j_call: TRBJ2-5; cdr3_nt: TGTGCCATCAGCCAGGACAGGGGATTTCAAGAGACCCAGTACTTC; cdr3_aa: CAISQDRGFQETQYF
v_call: TRBV10-3; clone_size: few; d_call: .; j_call: TRBJ2-2; cdr3_nt: TGTGCCATCAGCCGCGGGACGGCGAACACCGGGGAGCTGTTTTTT; cdr3_aa: CAISRGTANTGELFF
v_call: TRBV6-6; clone_size: once; d_call: .; j_call: TRBJ2-1; cdr3_nt: TGTGCCAGCACTAGAGGGAGCTCCTTAGGGAATGAGCAGTTCTTC; cdr3_aa: CASTRGSSLGNEQFF
v_call: TRBV10-3; clone_size: .; d_call: .; j_call: TRBJ2-7; cdr3_nt: TGTGCCATCAAAGGGTCCGGGGCCAACTACGAGCAGTACTTC; cdr3_aa: CAIKGSGANYEQYF
v_call: TRBV7-3; clone_size: .; d_call: TRBD2; j_call: TRBJ2-7; cdr3_nt: TGTGCCAGCAGCCCGTCCGGGACTAGTGTCGAGCAGTACTTC; cdr3_aa: CASSPSGTSVEQYF
v_call: TRBV5-1; clone_size: many; d_call: TRBD2; j_call: TRBJ2-3; cdr3_nt: TGCGCCAGCAGCTTGGCACTAGCGGGGGCCGCGGATACGCAGTATTTT; cdr3_aa: CASSLALAGAADTQYF
v_call: TRBV20-1; clone_size: few; d_call: .; j_call: TRBJ1-1; cdr3_nt: TGCAGTGCTACTCGGAGGCAGGGGCAGGGGACTGAAGCTTTCTTT; cdr3_aa: CSATRRQGQGTEAFF
v_call: TRBV24-1; clone_size: few; d_call: TRBD2; j_call: TRBJ2-7; cdr3_nt: TGTGCCACCAGTGGCGGGAGCATGAACGAGCAGTACTTC; cdr3_aa: CATSGGSMNEQYF
v_call: TRBV4-3; clone_size: .; d_call: TRBD2; j_call: TRBJ2-3; cdr3_nt: TGCGCCAGCAGCCCCATGGGGGGGGCAGATACGCAGTATTTT; cdr3_aa: CASSPMGGADTQYF
v_call: TRBV11-2; clone_size: .; d_call: .; j_call: TRBJ2-5; cdr3_nt: TGTGCCAGCAGCACGATCCAAGAGACCCAGTACTTC; cdr3_aa: CASSTIQETQYF
v_call: TRBV7-6; clone_size: .; d_call: TRBD1; j_call: TRBJ1-6; cdr3_nt: TGTGCCAGCAGCTTAGCGGGACAGGGTTCACCCCTCCACTTT; cdr3_aa: CASSLAGQGSPLHF
v_call: TRBV20-1; clone_size: .; d_call: .; j_call: TRBJ1-5; cdr3_nt: TGCAGTGCTGTGGGGAGAGGGGACCAGCCCCAGCATTTT; cdr3_aa: CSAVGRGDQPQHF
v_call: TRBV7-3; clone_size: .; d_call: .; j_call: TRBJ2-6; cdr3_nt: TGTGCCAGCAGCGTAACCGCTCAGGACTTCTCTGGGGCCAACGTCCTGACTTTC; cdr3_aa: CASSVTAQDFSGANVLTF
v_call: TRBV3-1; clone_size: .; d_call: TRBD1; j_call: TRBJ2-2; cdr3_nt: TGTGCCGGCAGCCAAGACCGTTACAGGGGACCCGGGGAGCTGTTTTTT; cdr3_aa: CAGSQDRYRGPGELFF
v_call: TRBV15; clone_size: few; d_call: TRBD1; j_call: TRBJ2-2; cdr3_nt: TGTGCCACCAGCAGAGAACAGGGGACCGGGGAGCTGTTTTTT; cdr3_aa: CATSREQGTGELFF
v_call: TRBV7-6; clone_size: once; d_call: .; j_call: TRBJ1-6; cdr3_nt: TGTGCCGGCAGCCTAGGACAGCTTGGGAATTCACCCCTCCACTTT; cdr3_aa: CAGSLGQLGNSPLHF
v_call: TRBV12-3/TRBV12-4; clone_size: many; d_call: .; j_call: TRBJ2-1; cdr3_nt: TGTGCCAGCAGTCTGACAGGGGGCAAGAGACTAGCGGCATACAATGAGCAGTTCTTC; cdr3_aa: CASSLTGGKRLAAYNEQFF
v_call: TRBV7-8; clone_size: .; d_call: TRBD1; j_call: TRBJ2-6; cdr3_nt: TGTGCCAGCAGCCCCCGGGACAGGGAATACGCAGGGGCCAACGTCCTGACTTTC; cdr3_aa: CASSPRDREYAGANVLTF
v_call: TRBV25-1; clone_size: .; d_call: .; j_call: TRBJ1-6; cdr3_nt: TGTGCCAGCAGGGGGACTATGTCACCCCTCCACTTT; cdr3_aa: CASRGTMSPLHF
v_call: TRBV3-1; clone_size: .; d_call: TRBD1; j_call: TRBJ2-7; cdr3_nt: TGTGCCAGCAGCCGGGACAGGGGGCATGAGCAGTACTTC; cdr3_aa: CASSRDRGHEQYF